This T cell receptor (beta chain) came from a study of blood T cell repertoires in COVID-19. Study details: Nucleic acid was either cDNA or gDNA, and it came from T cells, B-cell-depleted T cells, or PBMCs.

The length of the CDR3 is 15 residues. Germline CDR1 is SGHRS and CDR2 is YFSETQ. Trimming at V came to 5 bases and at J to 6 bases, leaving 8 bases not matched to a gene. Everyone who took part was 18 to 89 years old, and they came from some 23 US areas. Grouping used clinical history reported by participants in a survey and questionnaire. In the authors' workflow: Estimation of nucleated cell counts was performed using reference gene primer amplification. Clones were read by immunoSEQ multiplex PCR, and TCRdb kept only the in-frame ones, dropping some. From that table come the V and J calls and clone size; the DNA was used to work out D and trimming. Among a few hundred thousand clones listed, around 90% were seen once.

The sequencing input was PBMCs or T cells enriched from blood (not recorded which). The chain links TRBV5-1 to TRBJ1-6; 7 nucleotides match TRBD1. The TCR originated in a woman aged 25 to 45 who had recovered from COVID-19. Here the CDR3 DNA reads TGCGCCAGCAGTGCAGGGACAGCCCCTAATTCACCCCTCCACTTT. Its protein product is CASSAGTAPNSPLHF.